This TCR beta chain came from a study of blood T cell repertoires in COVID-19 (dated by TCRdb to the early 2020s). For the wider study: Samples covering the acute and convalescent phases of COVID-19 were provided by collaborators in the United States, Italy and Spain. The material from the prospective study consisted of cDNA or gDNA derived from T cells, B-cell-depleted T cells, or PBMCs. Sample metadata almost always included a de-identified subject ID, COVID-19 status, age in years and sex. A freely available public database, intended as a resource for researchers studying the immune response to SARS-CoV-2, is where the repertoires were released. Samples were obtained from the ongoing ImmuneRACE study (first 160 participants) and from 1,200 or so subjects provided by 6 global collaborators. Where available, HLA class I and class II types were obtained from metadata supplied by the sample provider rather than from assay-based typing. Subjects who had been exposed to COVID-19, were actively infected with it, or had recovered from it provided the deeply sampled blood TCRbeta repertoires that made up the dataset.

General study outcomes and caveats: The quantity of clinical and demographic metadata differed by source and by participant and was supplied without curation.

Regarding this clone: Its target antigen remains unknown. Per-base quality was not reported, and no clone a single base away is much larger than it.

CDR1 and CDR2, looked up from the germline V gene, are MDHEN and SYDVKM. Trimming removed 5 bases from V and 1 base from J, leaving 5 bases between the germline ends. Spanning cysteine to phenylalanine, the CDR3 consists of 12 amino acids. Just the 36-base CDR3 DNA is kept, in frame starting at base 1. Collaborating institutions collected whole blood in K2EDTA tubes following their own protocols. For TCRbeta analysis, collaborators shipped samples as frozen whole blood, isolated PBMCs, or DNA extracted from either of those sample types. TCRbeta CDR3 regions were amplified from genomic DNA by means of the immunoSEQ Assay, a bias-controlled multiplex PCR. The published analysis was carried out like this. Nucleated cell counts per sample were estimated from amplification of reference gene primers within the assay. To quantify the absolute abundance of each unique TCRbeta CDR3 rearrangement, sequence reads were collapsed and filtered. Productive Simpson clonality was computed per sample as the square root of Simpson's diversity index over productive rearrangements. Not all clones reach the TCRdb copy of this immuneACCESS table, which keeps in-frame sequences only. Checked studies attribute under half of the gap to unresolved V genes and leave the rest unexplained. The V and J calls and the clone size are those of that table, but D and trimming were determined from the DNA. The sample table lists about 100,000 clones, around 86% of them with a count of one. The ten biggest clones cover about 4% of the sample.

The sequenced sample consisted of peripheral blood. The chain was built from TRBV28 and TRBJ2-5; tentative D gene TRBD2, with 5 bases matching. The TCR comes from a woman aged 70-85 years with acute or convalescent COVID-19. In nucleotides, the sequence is TGTGCCAGCAGTGGGAGCCAAGAGACCCAGTACTTC. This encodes CASSGSQETQYF.